One T cell receptor (beta chain) is described in this entry. What it recognizes is unknown. The sample is drawn from a study of shared clonotypes between healthy human individuals. CD45RO-negative cells were positively selected for CCR7, leaving out terminally differentiated effector memory CD45RA+ cells. Each of the donors was a healthy adult who was HIV-negative and had not had a recent acute infection or vaccination. General study findings and limits: Blood was the sole source, and tissue repertoires probably differ.

From germline, CDR1 is SGDLS and CDR2 YYNGEE. The CDR3 runs to 16 residues. V lost 4 bases, J lost 2 bases, and 9 bases stayed unmatched. Method: immunoSEQ multiplex PCR; TCRdb's copy keeps in-frame clones and lacks some. The table shows around 2.1 million clones, with about 93% occurring only once. The TCR originated in a man between 18 and 29 years old in good health. Some clones in this sample may be carry-over from other donors' samples. The sample was naive CD8+ T cells from PBMCs. The chain links TRBV9 to TRBJ2-1; 7 nucleotides agree with TRBD2. The CDR3: CASSHNLAETYNEQFF. The CDR3 DNA reads as TGTGCCAGCAGCCACAATCTAGCGGAAACCTACAATGAGCAGTTCTTC.